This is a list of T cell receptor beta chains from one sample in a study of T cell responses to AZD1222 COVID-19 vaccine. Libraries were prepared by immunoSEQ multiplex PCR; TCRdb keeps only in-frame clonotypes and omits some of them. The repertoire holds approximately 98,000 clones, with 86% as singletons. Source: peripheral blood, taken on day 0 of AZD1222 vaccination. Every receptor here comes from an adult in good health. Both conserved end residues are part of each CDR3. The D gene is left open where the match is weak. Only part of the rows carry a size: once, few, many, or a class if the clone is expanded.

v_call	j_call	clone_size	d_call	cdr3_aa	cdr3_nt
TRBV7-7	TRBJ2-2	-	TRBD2	CASSLRGTSGGSTGELFF	TGTGCCAGCAGCTTGAGGGGGACTAGCGGGGGGTCCACCGGGGAGCTGTTTTTT
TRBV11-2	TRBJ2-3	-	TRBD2	CASSLVGGGAPADTQYF	TGTGCCAGCAGCTTAGTTGGCGGGGGGGCACCTGCAGATACGCAGTATTTT
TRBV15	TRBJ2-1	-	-	CATTYLAWGSSNEQFF	TGTGCCACCACCTACCTCGCGTGGGGTTCGAGCAATGAGCAGTTCTTC
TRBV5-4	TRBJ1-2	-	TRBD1	CASSSTGGGYGYTF	TGTGCCAGCAGTTCCACAGGGGGCGGCTATGGCTACACCTTC
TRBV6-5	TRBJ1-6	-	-	CASSYTGQLGSPLHF	TGTGCCAGCAGTTACACCGGGCAGTTAGGTTCACCCCTCCACTTT
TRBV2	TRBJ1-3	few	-	CASRQAGNTIYF	TGTGCCAGCAGGCAGGCTGGAAACACCATATATTTT
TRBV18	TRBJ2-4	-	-	CASSPPGTIAAKNIQYF	TGTGCCAGCTCACCACCCGGGACAATCGCAGCCAAAAACATTCAGTACTTC
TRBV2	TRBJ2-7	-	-	CASSDRGKVYEQYF	TGTGCCAGCAGTGACCGTGGTAAGGTCTACGAGCAGTACTTC
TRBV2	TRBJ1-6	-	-	CASRWDMNSPLHF	TGTGCCAGCAGATGGGACATGAACTCACCCCTCCACTTT
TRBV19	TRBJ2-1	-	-	CASTPTSTGYNEQFF	TGTGCCAGTACCCCAACCTCCACAGGATACAATGAGCAGTTCTTC
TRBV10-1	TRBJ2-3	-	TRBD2	CASKGLVGADTQYF	TGCGCCAGCAAGGGACTAGTCGGGGCAGATACGCAGTATTTT
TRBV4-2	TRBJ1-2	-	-	CASSQVGDNTGFNYGYTF	TGTGCCAGCAGCCAAGTCGGGGACAATACAGGGTTCAACTATGGCTACACCTTC
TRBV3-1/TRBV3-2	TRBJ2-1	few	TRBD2	CASSQRTSAYNEQFF	TGTGCCAGCAGCCAAAGGACTAGCGCGTACAATGAGCAGTTCTTC
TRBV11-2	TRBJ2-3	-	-	CASSPSSSADTQYF	TGTGCCAGCAGCCCAAGTTCTTCGGCAGATACGCAGTATTTT
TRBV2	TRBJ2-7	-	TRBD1	CASNMRTVGQGADEQYF	TGTGCCAGCAACATGCGAACAGTGGGACAGGGGGCGGACGAGCAGTACTTC
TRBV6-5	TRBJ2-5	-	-	CASRQGGRETQYF	TGTGCCAGCAGACAGGGTGGCCGAGAGACCCAGTACTTC
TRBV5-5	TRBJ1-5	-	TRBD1	CASSLYQGASNQPQHF	TGTGCCAGCAGCTTATATCAGGGGGCAAGCAATCAGCCCCAGCATTTT
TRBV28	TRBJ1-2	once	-	CASSSALGRSYGYTF	TGTGCCAGCAGTTCCGCCTTGGGACGGAGCTATGGCTACACCTTC
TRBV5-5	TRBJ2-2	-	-	CASSLLTLRPGELFF	TGTGCCAGCAGCTTGTTAACCCTCCGACCCGGGGAGCTGTTTTTT
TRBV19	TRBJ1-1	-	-	CASSPDGNTEAFF	TGTGCCAGTAGTCCGGACGGGAACACTGAAGCTTTCTTT
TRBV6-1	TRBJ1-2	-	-	CASSEQEGSGYTF	TGTGCCAGCAGTGAACAGGAAGGATCTGGCTACACCTTC
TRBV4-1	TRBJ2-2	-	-	CASSPGGLPLAGELFF	TGCGCCAGCAGCCCGGGGGGCCTACCCCTCGCCGGGGAGCTGTTTTTT
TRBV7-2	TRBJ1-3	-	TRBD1	CASIDRVGGNTIYF	TGTGCCAGCATTGACAGGGTGGGTGGAAACACCATATATTTT
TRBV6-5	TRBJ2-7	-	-	CASIRQNEQYF	TGTGCCAGCATTCGACAAAACGAGCAGTACTTC
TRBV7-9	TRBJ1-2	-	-	CASSFSQGTWGGYTF	TGTGCCAGCAGCTTTTCCCAGGGGACCTGGGGTGGCTACACCTTC
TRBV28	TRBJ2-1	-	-	CASSLYRVGNEQFF	TGTGCCAGCAGTTTATACAGGGTGGGCAATGAGCAGTTCTTC
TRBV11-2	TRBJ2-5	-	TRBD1	CASSSTGETQYF	TGTGCCAGCAGTTCGACAGGGGAGACCCAGTACTTC
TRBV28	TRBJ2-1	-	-	CASRKQGSGNEQFF	TGTGCCAGCAGGAAACAGGGTTCAGGCAATGAGCAGTTCTTC
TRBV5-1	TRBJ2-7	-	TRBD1	CASSSSGTGLGLSSYEQYF	TGCGCCAGCAGCTCCTCCGGGACAGGTCTGGGTCTAAGTTCCTACGAGCAGTACTTC
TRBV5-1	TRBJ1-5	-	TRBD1	CASSLLGQGNQPQHF	TGCGCCAGCAGCTTACTGGGACAGGGGAATCAGCCCCAGCATTTT
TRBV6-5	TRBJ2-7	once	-	CASRPRAPSSYEQYF	TGTGCCAGCAGACCAAGGGCACCGAGCTCCTACGAGCAGTACTTC
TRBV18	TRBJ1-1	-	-	CASSSDSEYMNTEAFF	TGTGCCAGCTCCTCGGACAGCGAATACATGAACACTGAAGCTTTCTTT
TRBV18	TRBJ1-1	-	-	CASSPIVGQQGSEAFF	TGTGCCAGCTCACCAATAGTGGGCCAACAGGGCTCTGAAGCTTTCTTT
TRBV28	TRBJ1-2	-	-	CASSLYAVPVQGGYTF	TGTGCCAGCAGTTTATACGCAGTCCCAGTTCAAGGTGGCTACACCTTC
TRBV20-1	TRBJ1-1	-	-	CSASDITDREAFF	TGCAGTGCTAGTGATATCACAGACAGAGAAGCTTTCTTT
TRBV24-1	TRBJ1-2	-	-	CATSPGANYGYTF	TGTGCCACCAGCCCGGGTGCTAACTATGGCTACACCTTC
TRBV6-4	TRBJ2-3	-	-	CASSEEGPDTQYF	TGTGCCAGCAGTGAGGAGGGCCCAGATACGCAGTATTTT
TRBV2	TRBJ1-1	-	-	CASSDKSWRQNTEAFF	TGTGCCAGCAGTGACAAATCCTGGCGACAGAACACTGAAGCTTTCTTT
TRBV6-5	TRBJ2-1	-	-	CASSDSNNRYNEQFF	TGTGCCAGCTCCGACAGTAACAATAGATACAATGAGCAGTTCTTC
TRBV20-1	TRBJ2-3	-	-	CSASGSGWSSTDTQYF	TGCAGTGCTAGTGGGTCAGGGTGGTCTAGCACAGATACGCAGTATTTT
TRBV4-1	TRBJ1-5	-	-	CASSEGQPSNQPQHF	TGCGCCAGCAGCGAGGGACAACCTAGCAATCAGCCCCAGCATTTT
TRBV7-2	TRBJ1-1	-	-	CASGELIGRGNTEAFF	TGTGCCAGCGGAGAGCTTATAGGGCGGGGGAACACTGAAGCTTTCTTT
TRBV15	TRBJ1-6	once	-	CATSRDNSPLHF	TGTGCCACCAGCAGAGATAATTCACCCCTCCACTTT
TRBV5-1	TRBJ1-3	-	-	CASSLDSPTLGNTIYF	TGCGCCAGCAGCTTGGACTCTCCGACCTTAGGAAACACCATATATTTT
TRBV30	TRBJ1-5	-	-	CAWSVRAGNQPQHF	TGTGCCTGGAGTGTAAGGGCAGGGAATCAGCCCCAGCATTTT
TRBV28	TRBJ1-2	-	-	CASNPPGGESLYGYTF	TGTGCCAGCAACCCTCCCGGGGGCGAAAGCCTCTATGGCTACACCTTC
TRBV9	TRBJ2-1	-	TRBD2	CASSVATAGGSVEQFF	TGTGCCAGCAGCGTAGCTACTGCGGGGGGTTCCGTGGAGCAGTTCTTC
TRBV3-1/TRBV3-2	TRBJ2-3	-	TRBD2	CASSQASSGGGHDTQYF	TGTGCCAGCAGCCAAGCCTCTAGCGGGGGGGGCCACGATACGCAGTATTTT
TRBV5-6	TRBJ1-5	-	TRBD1	CASSFRTGGGQPQHF	TGTGCCAGCAGCTTTAGGACAGGGGGGGGTCAGCCCCAGCATTTT
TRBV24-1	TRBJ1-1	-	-	CATSDQNTEAFF	TGTGCCACCAGTGATCAGAACACTGAAGCTTTCTTT
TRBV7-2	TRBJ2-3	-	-	CASSLQGRQTDTQYF	TGTGCCAGCAGCCTACAGGGGAGGCAGACAGATACGCAGTATTTT
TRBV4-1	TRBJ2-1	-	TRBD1	CASSQLDRVGNEQFF	TGCGCCAGCAGCCAACTCGACAGGGTGGGCAATGAGCAGTTCTTC
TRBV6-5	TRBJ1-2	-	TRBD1	CASDRDYGYTF	TGTGCCAGCGACAGGGACTATGGCTACACCTTC